Below are 7 T cell receptor beta chains sequenced from a single sample in a study of blood T cell repertoires in COVID-19. Using immunoSEQ multiplex PCR, the repertoire was profiled, and TCRdb retains in-frame clones only, with some absent. The sample consists of some 87,000 clones, more than 65% of them appearing once. Sequencing was performed on peripheral blood. These receptors were obtained from a woman older than 75 with active or convalescent COVID-19.

This chain connects TRBV7-2 to TRBJ1-2, with 9 bases identical to TRBD1. The V gene's germline CDR1 is SGHTA and CDR2 FQGNSA. With V trimmed by 5 bases and J by 6 bases, 13 bases remained unmatched. The CDR3 length is 16 residues. The CDR3 DNA reads as TGTGCCAGCAGCCCGGACAGGGGAATTTTAACGGATGGCTACACCTTC. Translated, it gives CASSPDRGILTDGYTF.

The chain recombines TRBV7-2 with TRBJ2-1, with D tentatively TRBD1 (5 bases). V lost 1 base and J 3 bases, leaving 10 bases between the germline ends. The germline CDR1 and CDR2 sequences are SGHTA and FQGNSA. This CDR3 region has 15 residues. CDR3 nucleotide sequence: TGTGCCAGCAGCTTAGGGCAGGGCTACTACAATGAGCAGTTCTTC. It specifies CASSLGQGYYNEQFF.

CDR3 coding DNA: TGTGCCAGCAGCCAAGGGTCTTGGCAGGGTGGTGAAAAACTGTTTTTT. It encodes CASSQGSWQGGEKLFF. The chain has TRBV14 and TRBJ1-4; tentatively, D is TRBD1 (5 bases). V was cut by 1 base and J by 7 bases, with 16 bases left in between. Germline-derived CDR1 and CDR2 are SGHDN and FVKESK. The CDR3 sequence is 16 residues long.

The chain uses TRBV5-4 and TRBJ1-2; 9 bases are a match to TRBD1. With 4 bases clipped from V and 8 bases from J, the junction kept 3 bases outside the gene matches. The CDR3 is 12 amino acids. Germline loops: CDR1 SGHNT, CDR2 YYREEE (reference sequence). CDR3 in amino acids: CASSRDRDGYTF. The CDR3 DNA reads as TGTGCCAGCAGCCGGGACAGGGACGGCTACACCTTC.

A single count supports this clone. The CDR3 bases are TGTGCCAGTGGAGGGGGGGCCTTGAACACTGAAGCTTTCTTT. Amino acids: CASGGGALNTEAFF. V and J are TRBV28 and TRBJ1-1, with a tentative D call TRBD1 (6 bases). Trimming shortened V by 9 bases and J by 0 bases, and 14 bases separated the two germline ends. This CDR3 region has 14 residues. From germline, CDR1 is MDHEN and CDR2 SYDVKM.

This clone was detected a few times. The chain employs TRBV20-1 and TRBJ2-5, with D possibly matching TRBD2 (6 bases). The germline V gene encodes CDR1 DFQATT and CDR2 SNEGSKA (reference sequence). The CDR3 is made up of 15 amino acids. V lost 3 bases to trimming and J lost 0 bases, with 14 bases between them. The CDR3 is CSASRTGLHQETQYF. CDR3 nucleotide sequence: TGCAGTGCTAGTCGTACGGGACTTCACCAAGAGACCCAGTACTTC.

The V and J genes are TRBV7-2 and TRBJ2-7; 10 bases are a match to TRBD1. The junction had 8 bases not matched to a gene; V was cut back by 5 bases and J by 4 bases. CDR1 and CDR2 (germline): SGHTA, FQGNSA. The CDR3 is 15 amino acids. CDR3: CASSPGGTGVYEQYF. CDR3 sequence (DNA): TGTGCCAGCAGCCCCGGCGGGACAGGGGTTTACGAGCAGTACTTC.